One and the same sample provided the 11 T cell receptor beta chains below, sequenced in a study of cytomegalovirus exposure and HLA in healthy donors. Vbeta (60) and Jbeta (13) primers were used in the PCR. Assay used: immunoSEQ multiplex PCR; TCRdb lists only in-frame clones, some missing. The data show 150,000 to 200,000 clones, about 80% seen once. The sample consisted of PBMCs. The receptors originated from a man aged 35-49 years in good health and CMV-seronegative.

The chain has TRBV7-9 and TRBJ1-3, with D unclear. Trimming left V 0 bases short and J 0 bases short, with 6 bases between. There are 15 residues in the CDR3. Germline CDR1 reads SEHNR; CDR2 reads FQNEAQ (reference sequence). The DNA of the CDR3 is TGTGCCAGCAGCTTAGCGCTAAGCTCTGGAAACACCATATATTTT. Encoded protein: CASSLALSSGNTIYF.

V gene TRBV28 combines with J gene TRBJ2-7; 11 bases line up with TRBD1. Germline trimming cut 5 bases from V and 2 bases from J; bases unmatched to any gene: 5. The length of the CDR3 is 15 residues. Germline V gene lookup returns CDR1 MDHEN and CDR2 SYDVKM. CDR3 protein: CASSQTGQGAYEQYF. The CDR3 DNA sequence: TGTGCCAGCAGTCAAACGGGACAGGGGGCCTACGAGCAGTACTTC.

The chain joins TRBV19 to TRBJ2-3, with D possibly TRBD2 on 5 matching bases. This CDR3 has 15 residues. V was pared by 3 bases and J by 0 bases, with 10 bases between. The germline V gene encodes CDR1 LNHDA and CDR2 SQIVND (reference sequence). For the CDR3, the DNA is TGTGCCAGTAGTATGCAGCGGATTAGCACAGATACGCAGTATTTT. Its translation: CASSMQRISTDTQYF.

The rearrangement links TRBV7-2 to TRBJ2-3; perhaps TRBD2 as D (6 bases). Trimming cost V 11 bases and J 4 bases, with 16 bases left between them. The CDR3 sequence is 13 residues long. Germline lookup yields CDR1 SGHTA and CDR2 FQGNSA. CDR3 sequence reads: CASSGSPADTQYF. The CDR3 DNA is TGTGCCTCCAGCGGGTCCCCGGCAGATACGCAGTATTTT.

The chain combines TRBV5-6 with TRBJ1-2; the D gene is possibly TRBD1 (5 bases). Germline lookup yields CDR1 SGHDT and CDR2 YYEEEE. The CDR3 has 13 residues. Trimming removed 0 bases from V and 8 bases from J, with 11 bases in between. Here the CDR3 DNA reads TGTGCCAGCAGCTTGGAGCCGGGGGTGGGCTACACCTTC. It is translated as CASSLEPGVGYTF.

This clone has just a few counts. The V and J genes are TRBV7-2 and TRBJ2-7, with 8 bases identical to TRBD2. CDR1 is SGHTA and CDR2 is FQGNSA in the germline V gene. Trimming removed 4 bases from V and 2 bases from J; junction bases left unmatched: 10. This CDR3 is 16 amino acids long. The CDR3 loop reads CASSYSGGRVPYEQYF. In DNA form, the CDR3 reads TGTGCCAGCAGCTATTCGGGAGGGAGGGTCCCCTACGAGCAGTACTTC.

The chain links TRBV19 to TRBJ1-2; D remains ambiguous. The CDR3 runs 15 residues. The V gene's germline CDR1 is LNHDA and CDR2 SQIVND (reference sequence). The germline V and J ends were trimmed by 4 bases and 8 bases, with 20 bases remaining between them. The CDR3 loop is CASSTLRGRGRGYTF. In nucleotides, the CDR3 is TGTGCCAGTAGTACCCTTCGAGGTAGAGGGCGCGGCTACACCTTC.

This sequence joins TRBV6-9 and TRBJ1-5; D is undetermined. The length of the CDR3 is 15 residues. Looked up from germline, CDR1 is MNHGY and CDR2 is SVAAGI. The CDR3 nucleotides are TGTCCCTCCCATCCCCAGGCGTCTAGCAATCAGCCCCAGCATTTT. This codes for CPSHPQASSNQPQHF.

The V and J genes are TRBV4-1 and TRBJ2-1, with D perhaps matching TRBD1 (5 bases). Germline V gene sequence: CDR1 MGHRA, CDR2 YSYEKL. The V and J ends lost 0 bases and 7 bases respectively, with 19 bases between them. This CDR3 is 17 amino acids long. This CDR3 reads CASSQDFSNRLDNEQFF. As DNA, the CDR3 is TGCGCCAGCAGCCAAGACTTTAGTAACAGGCTCGATAATGAGCAGTTCTTC.

This clone came up a few times. The chain carries TRBV7-2 and TRBJ2-1; a possible D gene is TRBD2 (7 bases). V shed 2 bases and J shed 6 bases, with 8 bases lying between them. This CDR3 has 13 residues. Germline lookup yields CDR1 SGHTA and CDR2 FQGNSA. The CDR3 reads CASSLRGGNEQFF. The CDR3 DNA reads as TGTGCCAGCAGCTTAAGGGGGGGCAATGAGCAGTTCTTC.

The V call is TRBV11-3, the J call TRBJ2-7; D perhaps matches TRBD1 (6 bases). Trimming removed 1 base at V and 7 bases at J, with 11 bases between. The CDR3 length is 13 residues. Germline CDR1 reads SGHNT; CDR2 reads YENEEA. The DNA of the CDR3 is TGTGCCAGCAGCTTAGGTTTACAGGGTGAGCAGTACTTC. It codes for CASSLGLQGEQYF.